These T cell receptor beta chains were read from a single sample in a study of cytomegalovirus exposure and HLA in healthy donors. The protocol was immunoSEQ multiplex PCR, while the TCRdb copy is restricted to in-frame clones and leaves out a portion. The repertoire includes approximately 200,000 clones, around 81% of them detected once, and 2.1% sits in the top ten. The specimen was PBMCs. These receptors were obtained from a woman aged 18-30 years in good health and CMV-seropositive. Both conserved end residues are part of each CDR3. A D gene is named only where the DNA matches it firmly. Not every row has a clone size; where given, it reads once, few, many or a size class.

V gene: TRBV30
clone size: NA
J gene: TRBJ2-6
D gene: NA
CDR3 DNA: TGTGCCTGGGGGACTTCCAACGTCCTGACTTTC
CDR3 protein: CAWGTSNVLTF

V gene: TRBV19
clone size: NA
J gene: TRBJ2-3
D gene: TRBD2
CDR3 DNA: TGTGCCAGTAGGGGTAGCGGGGACGCAGATACGCAGTATTTT
CDR3 protein: CASRGSGDADTQYF

V gene: TRBV30
clone size: few
J gene: TRBJ1-4
D gene: NA
CDR3 DNA: TGTGCCTGGAGTGTGCAGCAGGGGAATAAACTGTTTTTT
CDR3 protein: CAWSVQQGNKLFF

V gene: TRBV9
clone size: NA
J gene: TRBJ2-1
D gene: TRBD2
CDR3 DNA: TGTGCCAGCAGCGTGGGTAGCGGGGCATCCAATGAGCAGTTCTTC
CDR3 protein: CASSVGSGASNEQFF

V gene: TRBV7-8
clone size: once
J gene: TRBJ2-1
D gene: TRBD2
CDR3 DNA: TGTGCCAGCAGCCTGTCGGGGGGGGATTCCTACAATGAGCAGTTCTTC
CDR3 protein: CASSLSGGDSYNEQFF

V gene: TRBV7-9
clone size: NA
J gene: TRBJ1-6
D gene: TRBD1
CDR3 DNA: TGTTCCAGCGGATATACCGGACAGGGTAATTCACCCCTCCACTTT
CDR3 protein: CSSGYTGQGNSPLHF

V gene: TRBV30
clone size: NA
J gene: TRBJ1-4
D gene: NA
CDR3 DNA: TGTGCCTGGAGAGTCATCGGAGGGGTCCGGGAAAAACTGTTTTTT
CDR3 protein: CAWRVIGGVREKLFF

V gene: TRBV6-6
clone size: NA
J gene: TRBJ2-3
D gene: TRBD1
CDR3 DNA: TGTGCCAGCAGTTTACAGGGGGCTACAGATACGCAGTATTTT
CDR3 protein: CASSLQGATDTQYF

V gene: TRBV7-2
clone size: NA
J gene: TRBJ1-2
D gene: TRBD1
CDR3 DNA: TGTGCCAGCAGCCTCGGGACAGGGGCCCTGGGCTACACCTTC
CDR3 protein: CASSLGTGALGYTF

V gene: TRBV23-1
clone size: NA
J gene: TRBJ1-1
D gene: NA
CDR3 DNA: TGCGCCAGCAGTCAATCTTTTGCCACGGGAGCTTTCTTT
CDR3 protein: CASSQSFATGAFF

V gene: TRBV5-6
clone size: NA
J gene: TRBJ1-5
D gene: TRBD1
CDR3 DNA: TGTGCCAGCAGCTTGGAGAGGGGGCTAAATCAGCCCCAGCATTTT
CDR3 protein: CASSLERGLNQPQHF

V gene: TRBV21-1
clone size: NA
J gene: TRBJ2-3
D gene: NA
CDR3 DNA: TGTGCCAGCAGCCCGCACCCACGGGACTATGACACAGATACGCAGTATTTT
CDR3 protein: CASSPHPRDYDTDTQYF

V gene: TRBV6-4
clone size: NA
J gene: TRBJ2-3
D gene: NA
CDR3 DNA: TGTGCCAGCAGTGCAGACATGACAGATACGCAGTATTTT
CDR3 protein: CASSADMTDTQYF

V gene: TRBV30
clone size: NA
J gene: TRBJ1-4
D gene: NA
CDR3 DNA: TGTGCCTGGAGCCCCGGAGCTAATGAAAAACTGTTTTTT
CDR3 protein: CAWSPGANEKLFF

V gene: TRBV7-2
clone size: NA
J gene: TRBJ1-6
D gene: NA
CDR3 DNA: TGTGCCAGCAGCTTAGAAAAACAGACGGCCCTCCACTTT
CDR3 protein: CASSLEKQTALHF

V gene: TRBV11-3
clone size: NA
J gene: TRBJ1-3
D gene: NA
CDR3 DNA: TGTGCCAGCAGCTTAGTCGGGGGAGATGCGGCTGGAAACACCATATATTTT
CDR3 protein: CASSLVGGDAAGNTIYF

V gene: TRBV5-1
clone size: few
J gene: TRBJ2-5
D gene: TRBD2
CDR3 DNA: TGCGCCAGCAGCCGGAGCGGGGGGGCCGAAGAGACCCAGTACTTC
CDR3 protein: CASSRSGGAEETQYF

V gene: TRBV4-1
clone size: few
J gene: TRBJ1-1
D gene: NA
CDR3 DNA: TGCGCCAGCAGCCCGATCCAGGGCAGGGGAATAAACACTGAAGCTTTCTTT
CDR3 protein: CASSPIQGRGINTEAFF

V gene: TRBV5-4
clone size: NA
J gene: TRBJ2-4
D gene: NA
CDR3 DNA: TGTGCCAGCAGCTCCGAGCTAGCCAAAAACATTCAGTACTTC
CDR3 protein: CASSSELAKNIQYF

V gene: TRBV4-1
clone size: NA
J gene: TRBJ2-7
D gene: NA
CDR3 DNA: TGCGCCAGCAGCCAAGACGACAGGCCTGGCTACGAGCAGTACTTC
CDR3 protein: CASSQDDRPGYEQYF

V gene: TRBV2
clone size: NA
J gene: TRBJ2-4
D gene: TRBD2
CDR3 DNA: TGTGCCAGCGGCGGGACTATCTTAGCCAAAAACATTCAGTACTTC
CDR3 protein: CASGGTILAKNIQYF

V gene: TRBV9
clone size: NA
J gene: TRBJ2-3
D gene: NA
CDR3 DNA: TGTGCCAGCAGCGTAGGATCTAGCCGAGATACGCAGTATTTT
CDR3 protein: CASSVGSSRDTQYF

V gene: TRBV6-4
clone size: once
J gene: TRBJ2-1
D gene: TRBD2
CDR3 DNA: TGTGCCAGCAGTCATACTAGCGGGGGGGCTGATGAGCAGTTCTTC
CDR3 protein: CASSHTSGGADEQFF

V gene: TRBV28
clone size: NA
J gene: TRBJ1-1
D gene: TRBD1
CDR3 DNA: TGTGCCAGCAGTGTACTCCAGGGGGCTTCCTGGGGCACTGAAGCTTTCTTT
CDR3 protein: CASSVLQGASWGTEAFF

V gene: TRBV4-2
clone size: few
J gene: TRBJ2-7
D gene: TRBD2
CDR3 DNA: TGTGCCAGCAGCCATTTCAGCGGGGATAGCTCCTACGAGCAGTACTTC
CDR3 protein: CASSHFSGDSSYEQYF

V gene: TRBV7-7
clone size: NA
J gene: TRBJ2-3
D gene: NA
CDR3 DNA: TGTGCCAGCAGCCCGGACAGTAGCACAGATACGCAGTATTTT
CDR3 protein: CASSPDSSTDTQYF

V gene: TRBV6-1
clone size: few
J gene: TRBJ1-4
D gene: TRBD1
CDR3 DNA: TGTGCCAGCAGAGTTCGAACAGGGGGTGAAAAACTGTTTTTT
CDR3 protein: CASRVRTGGEKLFF

V gene: TRBV5-4
clone size: NA
J gene: TRBJ2-2
D gene: TRBD2
CDR3 DNA: TGTGCCAGCAGCCGCCAGACTAGCGCCCACACCGGGGAGCTGTTTTTT
CDR3 protein: CASSRQTSAHTGELFF

V gene: TRBV25-1
clone size: once
J gene: TRBJ2-5
D gene: NA
CDR3 DNA: TGTGCCAGCAGTGAAGCAGGGAGGGAGACCCAGTACTTC
CDR3 protein: CASSEAGRETQYF

V gene: TRBV7-8
clone size: NA
J gene: TRBJ1-6
D gene: NA
CDR3 DNA: TGTGCCAGCAGCTGGGGGCGGTCTGGCGGGTCACCCCTCCACTTT
CDR3 protein: CASSWGRSGGSPLHF

V gene: TRBV9
clone size: NA
J gene: TRBJ1-6
D gene: NA
CDR3 DNA: TGTGCCAGCAGCGTAGGGGAGAATTCACCCCTCCACTTT
CDR3 protein: CASSVGENSPLHF

V gene: TRBV4-1
clone size: NA
J gene: TRBJ1-2
D gene: NA
CDR3 DNA: TGCGCCAGCAGCCAAGATCCGGGAAGTGACTATGGCTACACCTTC
CDR3 protein: CASSQDPGSDYGYTF

V gene: TRBV5-1
clone size: NA
J gene: TRBJ2-7
D gene: TRBD2
CDR3 DNA: TGCGCCAGCAGATACGGACTAGCGGGGACCTACGAGCAGTACTTC
CDR3 protein: CASRYGLAGTYEQYF

V gene: TRBV2
clone size: NA
J gene: TRBJ1-5
D gene: TRBD1
CDR3 DNA: TGTGCCAGCAAAGGACAGGTCAATCAGCCCCAGCATTTT
CDR3 protein: CASKGQVNQPQHF

V gene: TRBV7-7
clone size: NA
J gene: TRBJ2-5
D gene: TRBD1
CDR3 DNA: TGTGCCAGCAGCTTAGACAGGGGGCAAGAGACCCAGTACTTC
CDR3 protein: CASSLDRGQETQYF

V gene: TRBV9
clone size: NA
J gene: TRBJ2-2
D gene: NA
CDR3 DNA: TGTGCCAGCAGCCCTGCCCACCGAGGGGGAAAAGACACCGGGGAGCTGTTTTTT
CDR3 protein: CASSPAHRGGKDTGELFF

V gene: TRBV27
clone size: NA
J gene: TRBJ2-7
D gene: TRBD1
CDR3 DNA: TGTGCCAGCAGTATTAGACAGGGCCAGTCATCCTACGAGCAGTACTTC
CDR3 protein: CASSIRQGQSSYEQYF

V gene: TRBV5-4
clone size: NA
J gene: TRBJ2-5
D gene: NA
CDR3 DNA: TGTGCCAGCAGCCTTGTCTCGGAGACCCAGTACTTC
CDR3 protein: CASSLVSETQYF

V gene: TRBV6-5
clone size: once
J gene: TRBJ1-4
D gene: NA
CDR3 DNA: TGTGCCAGCAGTCCAGGTTCCTTGGAAAAACTGTTTTTT
CDR3 protein: CASSPGSLEKLFF

V gene: TRBV7-9
clone size: NA
J gene: TRBJ2-7
D gene: NA
CDR3 DNA: TGTGCCAGCAGCTTATCCTACGTTGTTGACGAGCAGTACTTC
CDR3 protein: CASSLSYVVDEQYF

V gene: TRBV5-6
clone size: NA
J gene: TRBJ2-7
D gene: NA
CDR3 DNA: TGTGCCAGCGCTCTGGGGGGGGCTACGAGGGAGCAGTACTTC
CDR3 protein: CASALGGATREQYF

V gene: TRBV5-4
clone size: NA
J gene: TRBJ2-3
D gene: TRBD2
CDR3 DNA: TGTGCCAGCAGCGGGAGGGGAATATTAACAGATACGCAGTATTTT
CDR3 protein: CASSGRGILTDTQYF

V gene: TRBV4-1
clone size: NA
J gene: TRBJ2-2
D gene: NA
CDR3 DNA: TGCGCCAGCAGCCAAGCTCGGGCGAACACCGGGGAGCTGTTTTTT
CDR3 protein: CASSQARANTGELFF

V gene: TRBV5-4
clone size: NA
J gene: TRBJ2-5
D gene: TRBD1
CDR3 DNA: TGTGCCAGCAGGGACAGGGCGAAAGAGACCCAGTACTTC
CDR3 protein: CASRDRAKETQYF

V gene: TRBV7-6
clone size: few
J gene: TRBJ2-1
D gene: NA
CDR3 DNA: TGTGCCAGCAGCTTAGCGGTGGACACCTACAATGAGCAGTTCTTC
CDR3 protein: CASSLAVDTYNEQFF

V gene: TRBV5-1
clone size: NA
J gene: TRBJ1-1
D gene: NA
CDR3 DNA: TGCGCCAGCAGGGTAACGTCGGGAAGGAACACTGAAGCTTTCTTT
CDR3 protein: CASRVTSGRNTEAFF

V gene: TRBV5-1
clone size: NA
J gene: TRBJ2-5
D gene: NA
CDR3 DNA: TGCGCCAGCAGTGACAACTACCAAGAGACCCAGTACTTC
CDR3 protein: CASSDNYQETQYF

V gene: TRBV7-3
clone size: few
J gene: TRBJ1-1
D gene: NA
CDR3 DNA: TGTGCCAGCAGCCCCCTGGGGGGGAAAGAGGGGGAAGCTTTCTTT
CDR3 protein: CASSPLGGKEGEAFF

V gene: TRBV7-8
clone size: NA
J gene: TRBJ2-1
D gene: NA
CDR3 DNA: TGTGCCAGCAGCTTAGAGGTCACCCCAGGGGATGAGCAGTTCTTC
CDR3 protein: CASSLEVTPGDEQFF

V gene: TRBV7-3
clone size: few
J gene: TRBJ2-1
D gene: TRBD2
CDR3 DNA: TGTGCCAGCAGCTCCTCTAGCGGGGAATCTACACACAGCTCCTACAATGAGCAGTTCTTC
CDR3 protein: CASSSSSGESTHSSYNEQFF

V gene: TRBV7-9
clone size: NA
J gene: TRBJ2-5
D gene: NA
CDR3 DNA: TGTGCCAGCAGCTCTACCGGGACATCTAAAGAGACCCAGTACTTC
CDR3 protein: CASSSTGTSKETQYF

V gene: TRBV27
clone size: NA
J gene: TRBJ2-7
D gene: TRBD1
CDR3 DNA: TGTGCCAGCAGTTTTGGGACAGGGGGTTCCTACGAGCAGTACTTC
CDR3 protein: CASSFGTGGSYEQYF

V gene: TRBV2
clone size: NA
J gene: TRBJ2-3
D gene: TRBD1
CDR3 DNA: TGTGCCAGCAGTGATCTGGGACAGGGGGCGCGCAATACGCAGTATTTT
CDR3 protein: CASSDLGQGARNTQYF

V gene: TRBV9
clone size: NA
J gene: TRBJ1-1
D gene: NA
CDR3 DNA: TGTGCCAGCAGCGTAGGCGTAATGAACACTGAAGCTTTCTTT
CDR3 protein: CASSVGVMNTEAFF

V gene: TRBV6-5
clone size: few
J gene: TRBJ2-4
D gene: TRBD1
CDR3 DNA: TGTGCCAGCAGGAAGGGACAGCGGACGAACATTCAGTACTTC
CDR3 protein: CASRKGQRTNIQYF

V gene: TRBV30
clone size: NA
J gene: TRBJ1-1
D gene: TRBD1
CDR3 DNA: TGTGCCTGCTTACAGGGGGCTCAATACACTGAAGCTTTCTTT
CDR3 protein: CACLQGAQYTEAFF

V gene: TRBV5-1
clone size: NA
J gene: TRBJ2-5
D gene: NA
CDR3 DNA: TGCGCCAGCAGCCTAGGACAGCAACAAGAGACCCAGTACTTC
CDR3 protein: CASSLGQQQETQYF